This record looks at one T cell receptor (beta chain) sequence and its context. What it recognizes is unknown. Assay: immunoSEQ multiplex PCR; the TCRdb copy retains only in-frame clones and omits some. Of roughly 2.5 million clones in the sample, around nine tenths are singletons; the top ten hold around 0.14%. CDR3 length: 13 residues. Trimming took 3 bases from V and 4 from J, leaving 7 bases between them. Germline CDR1 SGHRS, CDR2 YFSETQ. The record originates from a study of shared clonotypes between healthy human individuals. Whole-study findings and limits: Among non-shared clonotypes, generation probabilities were lower than among those shared by all four donors. An expected dependence of interdonor clonotype sharing on sequencing depth was noted. Across several donors, naive CD4 shared 5% to 5.5%, naive CD8 3.5% to 4%, memory CD4 about 2.5%, memory CD8 0.4%.

Input material: naive CD4+ T cells sorted from blood. Subset specified: CD45RA+ positively selected. The genes are TRBV5-1 and TRBJ2-2, with D uncertain. The source of this sequence is a man younger than 35 in good health. The CDR3 reads CASSYSLTGELFF. Written as DNA, the CDR3 is TGCGCCAGCAGCTACTCCCTCACCGGGGAGCTGTTTTTT.